This T cell receptor beta chain was sequenced during a study of T cell responses to AZD1222 COVID-19 vaccine. Study results and caveats: White British donors predominated, females outnumbered males, and clonal diversity was possibly underestimated. Unmutated variant regions are reportedly targeted by nearly half of spike-specific TCRs.

The CDR3 runs 13 residues. Germline V CDR1 and CDR2: KGHSH, LQKENI. Trimming removed 3 bases at V and 4 bases at J, with 9 bases between. Concerning this clone: Its antigen is still unknown.

Produced via immunoSEQ multiplex PCR; TCRdb's table is partial and in-frame only. The sample includes 250,000 to 300,000 clones, around 92% of them seen just once. The chain recombines TRBV18 with TRBJ2-5; D unresolved. The clonotype comes from an adult who received the AZD1222 COVID-19 vaccine. Sequenced here: peripheral blood, sampled 28 days after the second AZD1222 dose. The DNA for the CDR3 is TGTGCCAGCTCACCCCCAAACTCAGAGACCCAGTACTTC. It codes for CASSPPNSETQYF. Variable domain in full (rest from reference TRBV18 and TRBJ2-5): NAGVMQNPRHLVRRRGQEARLRCSPMKGHSHVYWYRQLPEEGLKFMVYLQKENIIDESGMPKERFSAEFPKEGPSILRIQQVVRGDSAAYFCASSPPNSETQYFGPGTRLLVL.